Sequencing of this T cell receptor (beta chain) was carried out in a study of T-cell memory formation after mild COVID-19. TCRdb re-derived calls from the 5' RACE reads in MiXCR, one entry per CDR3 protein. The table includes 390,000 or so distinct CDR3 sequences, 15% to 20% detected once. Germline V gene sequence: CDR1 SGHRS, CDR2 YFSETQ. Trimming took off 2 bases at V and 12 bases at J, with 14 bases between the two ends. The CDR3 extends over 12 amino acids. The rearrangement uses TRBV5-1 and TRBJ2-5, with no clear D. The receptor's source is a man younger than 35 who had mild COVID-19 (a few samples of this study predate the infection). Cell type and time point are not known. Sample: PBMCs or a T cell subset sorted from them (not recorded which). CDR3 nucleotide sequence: TGCGCCAGCAGCTTTGATCCCGGGCCAAAGTACTTC. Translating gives CASSFDPGPKYF. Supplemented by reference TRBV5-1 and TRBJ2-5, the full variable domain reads KAGVTQTPRYLIKTRGQQVTLSCSPISGHRSVSWYQQTPGQGLQFLFEYFSETQRNKGNFPGRFSGRQFSNSRSEMNVSTLELGDSALYLCASSFDPGPKYFGPGTRLLVL.